Described below is a single T cell receptor beta chain sequence and its context. Repertoires were generated with immunoSEQ multiplex PCR, while TCRdb's copy carries only in-frame clones and drops some. The sample records approximately 2,200,000 clones, roughly 91% being singletons. Terminally differentiated effector memory CD45RA+ cells were left out of the naive CD8 fraction, which was CD45RO-negative and positively selected for CCR7. This sample is part of a study of shared clonotypes between healthy human individuals. The germline V and J ends were trimmed by 1 base and 0 bases, with 11 bases remaining between them. CDR3 length: 16 amino acids. CDR1 and CDR2 from the germline V gene are MNHNS and SASEGT.

The chain couples TRBV6-1 to TRBJ2-3, with unresolved D. Sequenced: naive CD8+ T cells from PBMCs. This sequence originates from a man between 18 and 29 years old in good health. Some clones in this sample may be carry-over from other donors' samples. This CDR3 reads CASSEVGRKSTDTQYF. The DNA for the CDR3 is TGTGCCAGCAGTGAAGTAGGCAGGAAGAGCACAGATACGCAGTATTTT.